The clone carrying this TCR beta chain was seen a handful of times. Germline lookup yields CDR1 SEHNR and CDR2 FQNEAQ (reference sequence). J was trimmed by 4 bases and V by 5 bases; bases with no gene match: 8. The CDR3 spans 15 residues. For the second PCR, which ran for about 7 to 11 cycles, a sample-barcoded 5' primer and a J-beta primer mix were used. MiXCR, applied by TCRdb to the 5' RACE reads, yields one record per CDR3 protein. The repertoire consists of about 1.5 million distinct CDR3 sequences, with approximately 39% occurring once and the leading ten covering under 5%. The data belong to a study of blood T cells in healthy people across ages.

Sequencing was carried out using blood. This receptor was identified in a woman between 18 and 29 years old in good health. The genes are TRBV7-9 and TRBJ2-7; 10 positions match TRBD2. CDR3 in DNA: TGTGCCAGCAGCGCTCCGACTAGCGGGCGGTACGAGCAGTACTTC. It specifies CASSAPTSGRYEQYF.